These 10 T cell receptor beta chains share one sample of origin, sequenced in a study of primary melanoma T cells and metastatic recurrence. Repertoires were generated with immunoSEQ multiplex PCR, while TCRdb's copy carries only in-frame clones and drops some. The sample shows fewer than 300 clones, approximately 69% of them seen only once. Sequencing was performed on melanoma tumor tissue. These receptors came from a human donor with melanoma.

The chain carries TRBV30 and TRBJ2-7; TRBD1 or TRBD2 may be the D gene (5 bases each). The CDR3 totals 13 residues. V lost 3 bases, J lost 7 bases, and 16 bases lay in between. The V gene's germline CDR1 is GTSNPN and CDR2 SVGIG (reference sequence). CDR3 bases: TGTGCCTGGAGGCTGGGACCACCGGGGGAGCAGTACTTC. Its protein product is CAWRLGPPGEQYF.

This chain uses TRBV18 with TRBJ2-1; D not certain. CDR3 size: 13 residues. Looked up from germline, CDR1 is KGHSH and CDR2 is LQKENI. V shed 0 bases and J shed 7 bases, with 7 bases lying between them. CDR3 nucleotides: TGTGCCAGCTCACCACCGGGTGGGAATGAGCAGTTCTTC. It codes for CASSPPGGNEQFF.

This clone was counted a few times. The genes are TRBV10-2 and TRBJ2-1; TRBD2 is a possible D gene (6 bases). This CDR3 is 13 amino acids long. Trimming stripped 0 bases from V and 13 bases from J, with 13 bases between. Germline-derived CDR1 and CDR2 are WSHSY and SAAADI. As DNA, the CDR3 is TGCGCCAGCAGTGAGTCCTGGAGGGCCCCCCAGTTCTTC. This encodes CASSESWRAPQFF.

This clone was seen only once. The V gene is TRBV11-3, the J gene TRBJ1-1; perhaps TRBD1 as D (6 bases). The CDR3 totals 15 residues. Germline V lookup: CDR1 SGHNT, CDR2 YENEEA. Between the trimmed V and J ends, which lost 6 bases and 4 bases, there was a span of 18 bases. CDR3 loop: CASSTLGGGSTEAFF. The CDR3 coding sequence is TGTGCCAGCAGTACTTTAGGTGGGGGCAGCACTGAAGCTTTCTTT.

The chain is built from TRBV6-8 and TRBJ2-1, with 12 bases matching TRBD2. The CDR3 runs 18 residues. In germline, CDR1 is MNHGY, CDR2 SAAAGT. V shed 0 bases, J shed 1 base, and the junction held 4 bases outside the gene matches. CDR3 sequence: CASSYSPTSGRSYNEQFF. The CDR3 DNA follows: TGTGCCAGCAGTTACTCTCCGACTAGCGGGAGATCCTACAATGAGCAGTTCTTC.

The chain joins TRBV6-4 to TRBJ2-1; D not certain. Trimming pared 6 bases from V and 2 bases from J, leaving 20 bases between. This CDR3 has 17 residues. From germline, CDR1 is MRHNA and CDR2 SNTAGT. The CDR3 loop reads CASRPNLLSPPYNEQFF. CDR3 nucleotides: TGTGCCAGCAGGCCTAACCTCCTTTCACCCCCCTACAATGAGCAGTTCTTC.

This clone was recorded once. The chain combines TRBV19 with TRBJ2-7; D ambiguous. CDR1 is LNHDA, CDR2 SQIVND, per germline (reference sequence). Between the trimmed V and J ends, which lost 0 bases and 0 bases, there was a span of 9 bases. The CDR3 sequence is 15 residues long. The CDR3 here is CASSIEAFSSYEQYF. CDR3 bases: TGTGCCAGTAGTATAGAGGCGTTCAGCTCCTACGAGCAGTACTTC.

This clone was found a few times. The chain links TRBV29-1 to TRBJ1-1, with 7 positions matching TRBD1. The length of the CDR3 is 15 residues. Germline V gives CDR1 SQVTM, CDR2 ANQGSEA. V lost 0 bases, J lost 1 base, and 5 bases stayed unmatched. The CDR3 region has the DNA TGCAGCGTTGAAGACGGGACAGTGCGGAACACTGAAGCTTTCTTT. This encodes CSVEDGTVRNTEAFF.

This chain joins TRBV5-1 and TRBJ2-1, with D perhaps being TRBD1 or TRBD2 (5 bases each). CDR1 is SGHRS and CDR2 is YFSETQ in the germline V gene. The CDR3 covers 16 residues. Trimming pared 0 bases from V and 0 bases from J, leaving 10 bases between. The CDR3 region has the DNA TGCGCCAGCAGCTTGGTTGGGACCCCCTCCTACAATGAGCAGTTCTTC. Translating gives CASSLVGTPSYNEQFF.

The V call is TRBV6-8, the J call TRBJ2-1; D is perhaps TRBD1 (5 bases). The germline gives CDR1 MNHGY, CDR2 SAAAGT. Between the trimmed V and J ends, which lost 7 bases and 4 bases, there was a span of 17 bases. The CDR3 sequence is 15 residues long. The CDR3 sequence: CASKGPGNNYNEQFF. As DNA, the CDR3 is TGTGCCAGCAAGGGCCCAGGGAACAATTACAATGAGCAGTTCTTC.